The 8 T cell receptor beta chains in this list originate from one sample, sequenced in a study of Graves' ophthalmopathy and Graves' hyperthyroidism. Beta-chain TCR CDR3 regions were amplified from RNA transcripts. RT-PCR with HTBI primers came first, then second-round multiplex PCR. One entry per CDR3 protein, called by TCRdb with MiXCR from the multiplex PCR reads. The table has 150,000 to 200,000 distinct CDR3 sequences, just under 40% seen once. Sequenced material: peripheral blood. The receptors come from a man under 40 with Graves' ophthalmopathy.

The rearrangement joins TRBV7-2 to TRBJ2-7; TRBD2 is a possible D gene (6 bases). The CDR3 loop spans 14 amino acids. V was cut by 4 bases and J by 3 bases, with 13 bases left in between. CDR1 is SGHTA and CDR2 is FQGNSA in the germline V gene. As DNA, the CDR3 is TGTGCCAGCAGCTCTGGCGGGACTTTCTACGAGCAGTACTTC. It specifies CASSSGGTFYEQYF.

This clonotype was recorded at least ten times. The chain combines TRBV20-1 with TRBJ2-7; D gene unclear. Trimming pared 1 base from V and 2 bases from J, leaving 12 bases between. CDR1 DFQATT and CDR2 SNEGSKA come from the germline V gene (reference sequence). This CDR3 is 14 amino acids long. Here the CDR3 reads CSARGGRLTYEQYF. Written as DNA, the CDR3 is TGCAGTGCTAGAGGTGGGCGACTGACCTACGAGCAGTACTTC.

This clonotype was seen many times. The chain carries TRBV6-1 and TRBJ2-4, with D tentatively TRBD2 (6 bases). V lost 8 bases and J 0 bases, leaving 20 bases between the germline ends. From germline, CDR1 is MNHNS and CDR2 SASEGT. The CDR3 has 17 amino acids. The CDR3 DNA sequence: TGTGCCAGCGGTGGTGGCGCGGGGCTTCTAGCCAAAAACATTCAGTACTTC. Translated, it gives CASGGGAGLLAKNIQYF.

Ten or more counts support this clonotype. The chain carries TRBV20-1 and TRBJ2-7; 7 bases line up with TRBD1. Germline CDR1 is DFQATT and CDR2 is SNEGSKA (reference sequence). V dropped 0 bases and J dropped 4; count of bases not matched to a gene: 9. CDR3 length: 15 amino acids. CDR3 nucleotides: TGCAGTGCTAGAGATCTAAACAGGGGAGAATACGAGCAGTACTTC. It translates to CSARDLNRGEYEQYF.

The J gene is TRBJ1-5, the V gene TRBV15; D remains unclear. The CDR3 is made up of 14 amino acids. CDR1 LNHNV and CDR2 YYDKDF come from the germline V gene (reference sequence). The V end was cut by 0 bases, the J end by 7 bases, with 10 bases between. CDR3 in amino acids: CATSREILTQPQHF. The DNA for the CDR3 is TGTGCCACCAGCAGAGAAATTCTTACCCAGCCCCAGCATTTT.

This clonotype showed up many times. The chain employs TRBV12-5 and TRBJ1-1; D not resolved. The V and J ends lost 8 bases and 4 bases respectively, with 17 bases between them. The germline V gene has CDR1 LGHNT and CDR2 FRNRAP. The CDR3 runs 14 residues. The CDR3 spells CASSGPGRGTEAFF. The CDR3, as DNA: TGTGCTAGTTCGGGCCCGGGGAGAGGCACTGAAGCTTTCTTT.

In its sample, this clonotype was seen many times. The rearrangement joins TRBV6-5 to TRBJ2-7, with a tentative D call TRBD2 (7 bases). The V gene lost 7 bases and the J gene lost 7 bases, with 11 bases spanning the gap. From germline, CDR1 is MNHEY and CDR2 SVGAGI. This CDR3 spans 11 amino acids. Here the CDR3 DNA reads TGTGCCAGCACCGAGGGGGGGGAGCAGTACTTC. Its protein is CASTEGGEQYF.

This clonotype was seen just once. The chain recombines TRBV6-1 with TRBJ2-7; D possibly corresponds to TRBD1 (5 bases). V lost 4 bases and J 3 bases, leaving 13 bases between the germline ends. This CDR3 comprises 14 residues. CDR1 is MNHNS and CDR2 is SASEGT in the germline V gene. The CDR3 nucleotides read TGTGCCAGCAGTGCGTTTGGGCAGGGCTACGAGCAGTACTTC. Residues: CASSAFGQGYEQYF.